The source of this T cell receptor (beta chain) is a study of cytomegalovirus exposure and HLA in healthy donors. Healthy individuals who donated bone marrow served as the donors. The V gene lost 1 base and the J gene lost 5 bases, with 11 bases spanning the gap. Germline-derived CDR1 and CDR2 are LGHNA and YNFKEQ. The CDR3 is 15 residues long. Vbeta (60) and Jbeta (13) primers were used in the PCR. TCRdb keeps only in-frame clones here, not all; method: immunoSEQ multiplex PCR. The sample includes 200,000 or so clones, over 65% of them seen just once. The clonotype was recovered from a man aged 35 to 55 in good health and CMV-seronegative. This chain uses TRBV4-2 with TRBJ2-2; D ambiguous. Sequenced material: PBMCs. CDR3 coding DNA: TGTGCCAGCAGCCAAGTTTCAGGTCTTACCGGGGAGCTGTTTTTT. Its protein product is CASSQVSGLTGELFF.